This T cell receptor beta chain was recovered during a study of blood T cell repertoires in COVID-19. Sequencing was performed with immunoSEQ multiplex PCR; in TCRdb, only in-frame clones are kept and a portion is missing. Among some 200,000 clones, around 87% were seen once, and the ten largest hold 2.5% to 3%. Sequenced material: peripheral blood. The origin of this receptor is a man aged 40-49 years with active or convalescent COVID-19.

The CDR3 sequence: CASSQRYQGSSGNTIYF. The CDR3, as DNA: TGCGCCAGCAGCCAACGTTACCAGGGGAGCTCTGGAAACACCATATATTTT. This rearrangement joins TRBV4-3 to TRBJ1-3; D is perhaps TRBD1 (6 bases). Germline V gene sequence: CDR1 LGHNA, CDR2 YSLEER. Trimming left V 2 bases short and J 0 bases short, with 14 bases between. The CDR3 sequence is 17 residues long.